This T cell receptor (beta chain) was sequenced during a study of T cell repertoires in cytomegalovirus infection (dated 2019 in TCRdb). Regarding the research as a whole: Donor HLA type was relevant to the analysis, as public TCR beta signatures indicated carriage of CMV infection together with the matching HLA type.

With respect to this clonotype: Its antigen target is currently unknown. Qualities for individual bases were not recorded, and no much larger clone is one base off.

Its CDR3 holds 14 amino acids, cysteine through phenylalanine. Kept here is only the CDR3 DNA, which spans 42 bases and is read in frame from base 1. Cut back by 5 bases and 0 bases, the V and J ends lie 10 bases apart. Via the germline V gene, CDR1 is SNHLY and CDR2 FYNNEI. The data were produced on an Illumina HiSeq 1500. TCRdb applied fastp at Q25 and MiXCR to the public reads, then kept only in-frame beta chains. Rows merge per CDR3 protein into single entries with the most common DNA and genes. The sample table shows under 850,000 distinct CDR3 sequences, and under 40% are seen once. The biggest ten clones account for 2.5% to 3% of the sample. Overall results and qualifications from the work: In both this cohort and an independent cohort of 352 donors, the cumulative frequency of public TCR beta family members distinguished carriers of CMV infection plus the relevant HLA type. In the ex vivo response, HLA-C-restricted CMV-specific TCR beta clonotypes were dominant, and in two of eight donors the single most frequent clonotype came from this HLA-C-restricted group.

The source material was PBMCs. The chain couples TRBV2 to TRBJ1-1, with the D gene not confidently named. The TCR sequence derives from a human donor in good health (CMV status not recorded). Some clones in this sample may be carry-over from other donors' samples. The CDR3 has the sequence CASSSSALNTEAFF. The nucleotide sequence reads TGTGCCAGCAGTTCCTCCGCATTGAACACTGAAGCTTTCTTT.